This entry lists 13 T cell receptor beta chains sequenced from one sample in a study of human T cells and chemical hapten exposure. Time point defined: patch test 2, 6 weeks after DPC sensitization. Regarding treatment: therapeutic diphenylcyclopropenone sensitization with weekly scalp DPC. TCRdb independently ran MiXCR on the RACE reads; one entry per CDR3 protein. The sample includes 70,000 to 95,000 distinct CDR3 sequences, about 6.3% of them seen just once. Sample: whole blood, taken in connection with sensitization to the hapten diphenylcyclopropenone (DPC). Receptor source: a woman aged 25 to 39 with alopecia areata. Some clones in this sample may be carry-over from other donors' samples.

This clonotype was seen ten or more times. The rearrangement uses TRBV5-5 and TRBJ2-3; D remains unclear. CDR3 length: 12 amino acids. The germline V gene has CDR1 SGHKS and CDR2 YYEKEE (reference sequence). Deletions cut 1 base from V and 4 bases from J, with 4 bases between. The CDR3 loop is CASSLFADTQYF. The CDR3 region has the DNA TGTGCCAGCAGCTTGTTCGCAGATACGCAGTATTTT.

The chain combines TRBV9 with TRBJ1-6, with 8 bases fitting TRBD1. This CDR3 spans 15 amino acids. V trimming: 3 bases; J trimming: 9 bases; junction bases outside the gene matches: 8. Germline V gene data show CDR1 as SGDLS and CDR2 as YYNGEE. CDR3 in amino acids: CASSDSGTGLSPLHF. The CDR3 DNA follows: TGTGCCAGCAGCGATTCCGGGACAGGTCTTTCACCCCTCCACTTT.

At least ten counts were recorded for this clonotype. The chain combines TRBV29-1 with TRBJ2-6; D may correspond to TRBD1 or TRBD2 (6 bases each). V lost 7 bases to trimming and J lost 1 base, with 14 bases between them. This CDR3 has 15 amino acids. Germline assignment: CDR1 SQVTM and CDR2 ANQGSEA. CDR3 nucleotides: TGCAGCGCGAACGGGGGCGCGTCTGGGGCCAACGTCCTGACTTTC. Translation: CSANGGASGANVLTF.

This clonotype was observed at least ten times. CDR3 sequence reads: CASSSPSLDRGKGQPQHF. CDR3 nucleotides: TGTGCCAGCAGTAGCCCCAGCCTGGACAGGGGAAAAGGGCAGCCCCAGCATTTT. The gene calls are TRBV2 and TRBJ1-5, with 9 bases fitting TRBD1. Germline values: CDR1 SNHLY, CDR2 FYNNEI. V lost 5 bases and J lost 7; bases outside the gene matches: 18. The CDR3 covers 18 residues.

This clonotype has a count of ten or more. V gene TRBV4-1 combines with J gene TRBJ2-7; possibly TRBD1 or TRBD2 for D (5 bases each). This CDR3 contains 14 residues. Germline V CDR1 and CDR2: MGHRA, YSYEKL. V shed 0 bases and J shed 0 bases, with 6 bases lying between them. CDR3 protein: CASSQDGASYEQYF. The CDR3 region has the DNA TGCGCCAGCAGCCAAGACGGGGCCTCCTACGAGCAGTACTTC.

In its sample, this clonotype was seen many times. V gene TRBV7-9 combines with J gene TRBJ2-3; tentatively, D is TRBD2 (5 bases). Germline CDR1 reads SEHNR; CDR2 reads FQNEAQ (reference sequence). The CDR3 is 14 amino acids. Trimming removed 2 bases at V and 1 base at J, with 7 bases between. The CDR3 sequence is CASSLYGGTDTQYF. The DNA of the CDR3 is TGTGCCAGCAGCTTATACGGGGGCACAGATACGCAGTATTTT.

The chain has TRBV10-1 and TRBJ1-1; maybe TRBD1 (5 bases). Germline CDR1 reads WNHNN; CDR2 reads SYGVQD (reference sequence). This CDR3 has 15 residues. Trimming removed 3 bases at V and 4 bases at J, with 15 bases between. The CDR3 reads CASSDAGGTATEAFF. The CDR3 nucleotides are TGCGCCAGCAGTGATGCGGGGGGAACGGCCACTGAAGCTTTCTTT.

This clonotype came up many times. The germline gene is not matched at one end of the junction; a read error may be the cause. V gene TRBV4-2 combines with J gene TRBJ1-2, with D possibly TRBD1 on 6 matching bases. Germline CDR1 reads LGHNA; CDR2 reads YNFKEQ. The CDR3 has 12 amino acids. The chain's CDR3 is CASSQISGTFAF. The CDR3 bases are TGTGCCAGCAGCCAAATATCCGGGACATTCGCCTTC.

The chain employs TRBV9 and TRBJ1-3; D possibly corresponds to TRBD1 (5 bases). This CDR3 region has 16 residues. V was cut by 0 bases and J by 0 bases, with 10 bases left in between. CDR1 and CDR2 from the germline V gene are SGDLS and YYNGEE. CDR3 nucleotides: TGTGCCAGCAGCGTAGGGGGCGGGTTCTCTGGAAACACCATATATTTT. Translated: CASSVGGGFSGNTIYF.

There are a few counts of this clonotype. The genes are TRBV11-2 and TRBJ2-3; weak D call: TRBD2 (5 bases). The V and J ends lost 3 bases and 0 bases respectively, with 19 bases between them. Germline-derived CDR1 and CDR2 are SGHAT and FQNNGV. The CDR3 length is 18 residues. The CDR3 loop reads CASSFRNSGRESTDTQYF. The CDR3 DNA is TGTGCCAGCAGCTTCCGAAATTCAGGACGGGAAAGCACAGATACGCAGTATTTT.

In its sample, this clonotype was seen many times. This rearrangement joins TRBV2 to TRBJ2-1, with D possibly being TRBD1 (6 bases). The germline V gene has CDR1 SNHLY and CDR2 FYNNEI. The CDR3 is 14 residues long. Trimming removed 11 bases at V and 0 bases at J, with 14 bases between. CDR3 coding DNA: TGTGCCTGCGTTCAGGGGAGCTCCTACAATGAGCAGTTCTTC. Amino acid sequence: CACVQGSSYNEQFF.

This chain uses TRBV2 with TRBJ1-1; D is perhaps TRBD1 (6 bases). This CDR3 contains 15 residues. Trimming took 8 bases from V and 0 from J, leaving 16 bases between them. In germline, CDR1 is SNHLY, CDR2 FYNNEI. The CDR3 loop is CASQEGGLLNTEAFF. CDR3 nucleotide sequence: TGTGCCAGCCAAGAGGGGGGGCTTTTGAACACTGAAGCTTTCTTT.

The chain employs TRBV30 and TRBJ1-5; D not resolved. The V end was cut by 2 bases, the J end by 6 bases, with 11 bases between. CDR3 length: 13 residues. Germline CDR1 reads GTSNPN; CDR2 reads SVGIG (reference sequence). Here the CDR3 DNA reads TGTGCCTGGAGTCCCCCGGGGAGTCAGCCCCAGCATTTT. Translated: CAWSPPGSQPQHF.